Listed below are T cell receptor beta chains from one sample, sequenced in a study of blood T cell repertoires in COVID-19. Profiled with immunoSEQ multiplex PCR; TCRdb holds only in-frame clones, not every one. The profile shows roughly 270,000 clones, over 75% of them singletons. Sequenced material: peripheral blood. The receptors derive from a middle-aged man with active or convalescent COVID-19. Each CDR3 is given with its conserved first and last residue. D genes are given only for firm matches. Size is stated for part of the rows, as once, few or many counts, or as a class when the clone is expanded.

d_gene,v_gene,abundance,j_gene,CDR3nt,CDR3aa
TRBD1,TRBV28,NA,TRBJ1-6,TGTGCCAGCGTCCCTTCGACAGGGATTAATTCACCCCTCCACTTT,CASVPSTGINSPLHF
TRBD2,TRBV19,NA,TRBJ2-7,TGTGCCAGTAGTACAAGACCCCTTAGCGGGAGGCCCGAGCAGTACTTC,CASSTRPLSGRPEQYF
NA,TRBV3-1/TRBV3-2,NA,TRBJ2-3,TGTGCCAGCAGCCGTAGAGGGACAGATACGCAGTATTTT,CASSRRGTDTQYF
NA,TRBV24-1,NA,TRBJ2-2,TGTGCCACCAGTACAGGGACGGGCGGGGAGCTGTTTTTT,CATSTGTGGELFF
TRBD1,TRBV5-1,few,TRBJ2-6,TGCGCCAGCAGCACGGACAGGGGGCACTCTGGGGCCAACGTCCTGACTTTC,CASSTDRGHSGANVLTF
NA,TRBV7-3,once,TRBJ2-1,TGTGCCAGCAGCGCCGTTTCTAGCGCCAACGGGTTTACTGAGCAGTTCTTC,CASSAVSSANGFTEQFF
TRBD1,TRBV30,few,TRBJ1-4,TGTGCCTGGAGCGTGAGAAAGGGGACAGGGATTGAAAAACTGTTTTTT,CAWSVRKGTGIEKLFF
TRBD1,TRBV20-1,NA,TRBJ1-2,TGCAGTGCTAAGACAGGGAGAGGCTACACCTTC,CSAKTGRGYTF
TRBD2,TRBV2,NA,TRBJ2-1,TGTGCCAGCAGTGGGTCAAGACGGAGGGCGGGAGGGAGCCGTGAGCAGTTCTTC,CASSGSRRRAGGSREQFF
NA,TRBV2,NA,TRBJ2-2,TGTGCCAGCAGGAGGCAGGGGGGGAACACCGGGGAGCTGTTTTTT,CASRRQGGNTGELFF
TRBD2,TRBV27,NA,TRBJ2-1,TGTGCCAGCCACACTAGCGGGACAAACTACAATGAGCAGTTCTTC,CASHTSGTNYNEQFF
TRBD1,TRBV5-4,few,TRBJ1-1,TGTGCCAGCAGCACTGGACAGGGACAGAACACTGAAGCTTTCTTT,CASSTGQGQNTEAFF
TRBD1,TRBV3-1/TRBV3-2,NA,TRBJ1-2,TGTGCCAGCAGCCCCAATCTTCTAAGGACAGGGGGCTATGGCTACACCTTC,CASSPNLLRTGGYGYTF
TRBD1,TRBV6-1,NA,TRBJ1-2,TGTGCCAGCAGTGATACAGGGGTATATGGCTACACCTTC,CASSDTGVYGYTF
NA,TRBV4-3,NA,TRBJ2-2,TGCGCCAGCAGCCAAGATTCGGACACCGGGGAGCTGTTTTTT,CASSQDSDTGELFF
NA,TRBV5-1,NA,TRBJ2-1,TGCGCCAGCAGCTTGGGACAGGACATGGCCTACAATGAGCAGTTCTTC,CASSLGQDMAYNEQFF
TRBD1,TRBV28,NA,TRBJ1-5,TGTGCCAGCAGTCCCCGGACAGGGGTTAATCAGCCCCAGCATTTT,CASSPRTGVNQPQHF
TRBD1,TRBV12-3/TRBV12-4,NA,TRBJ1-2,TGTGCCAGCAGTTCAGGAGGGACAGCCTACACCTTC,CASSSGGTAYTF
TRBD1,TRBV7-2,NA,TRBJ2-5,TGTGCCAGCAGCTTCACAGGGGGCGAGGGGACCCAGTACTTC,CASSFTGGEGTQYF
NA,TRBV3-1/TRBV3-2,NA,TRBJ2-6,TGTGCCAGCAGCCCCAGGGGATCTGGGGCCAACGTCCTGACTTTC,CASSPRGSGANVLTF
NA,TRBV2,once,TRBJ2-1,TGTGCCAGCAGGCCAGGTCAAACATACAATGAGCAGTTCTTC,CASRPGQTYNEQFF
NA,TRBV3-1/TRBV3-2,once,TRBJ1-1,TGTGCCAGCAGCCGGAACACAGGGAACACTGAAGCTTTCTTT,CASSRNTGNTEAFF
NA,TRBV19,NA,TRBJ1-6,TGTGCCTCAAGGAGCTCCTATAATTCACCCCTCCACTTT,CASRSSYNSPLHF
TRBD2,TRBV9,NA,TRBJ2-5,TGTGCCAGCAGTATAAGCGGGATGGGAGAGACCCAGTACTTC,CASSISGMGETQYF
TRBD1,TRBV6-2/TRBV6-3,NA,TRBJ1-1,TGTGCCAGCAGTTCGGGACAGCGACCCTTAATGAACACTGAAGCTTTCTTT,CASSSGQRPLMNTEAFF
NA,TRBV4-1,NA,TRBJ2-7,TGCGCCAGCAGCCAAGATCCTAGCTCCTACGAGCAGTACTTC,CASSQDPSSYEQYF
NA,TRBV12-5,few,TRBJ1-5,TGTGCTAGTGGTGCCTCCGGGACGGGGGTTTTGTCCCAGCATTTT,CASGASGTGVLSQHF
TRBD2,TRBV5-1,NA,TRBJ2-3,TGCGCCAGCAGCAGGGGGACTAGCGGACCCACAGATACGCAGTATTTT,CASSRGTSGPTDTQYF
TRBD1,TRBV28,few,TRBJ2-5,TGTGCCAGCAGTCCTCGGACAGGGGGAAAGACCCAGTACTTC,CASSPRTGGKTQYF
NA,TRBV20-1,once,TRBJ1-1,TGCAGTGCTAGTTGGGGGGGTGAAGCTTTCTTT,CSASWGGEAFF
TRBD2,TRBV5-1,NA,TRBJ2-5,TGCGCCAGCAGCGAGGCGGGAGGTATGATACAAGAGACCCAGTACTTC,CASSEAGGMIQETQYF
TRBD2,TRBV6-5,NA,TRBJ2-7,TGTGCCAGCCGCATCGTGACTAGCGTCTACGAGCAGTACTTC,CASRIVTSVYEQYF
TRBD1,TRBV12-3/TRBV12-4,NA,TRBJ2-7,TGTGCCAGCAGTTTAGGGGACAGCAACGAGCAGTACTTC,CASSLGDSNEQYF
NA,TRBV6-5,NA,TRBJ1-3,TGTGCCAGCAGGGGGGGGGCTGGAAACACCATATATTTT,CASRGGAGNTIYF
NA,TRBV9,NA,TRBJ1-2,TGTGCCAGCAGCCCCGGGGGAGGGGATTTTTATTATGGCTACACCTTC,CASSPGGGDFYYGYTF
NA,TRBV5-1,once,TRBJ2-1,TGCGCCAGCAGCTTGAGGGGTGAGCAGTTCTTC,CASSLRGEQFF
NA,TRBV19,NA,TRBJ1-4,TGTGCCAGTAGTATAGGAGGGACAACAACTAATGAAAAACTGTTTTTT,CASSIGGTTTNEKLFF
NA,TRBV11-2,NA,TRBJ2-1,TGTGCCAGCAGCTTAGTGAACAGTCGAGGGGGTGAGCAGTTCTTC,CASSLVNSRGGEQFF
TRBD1,TRBV3-1/TRBV3-2,few,TRBJ2-2,TGTGCCAGCAGCCCGGGACAGGGGGAGACCGGGGAGCTGTTTTTT,CASSPGQGETGELFF
NA,TRBV12-3/TRBV12-4,NA,TRBJ2-1,TGTGCCAGCAGTTTCTCCTCCTACAATGAGCAGTTCTTC,CASSFSSYNEQFF
TRBD1,TRBV3-1/TRBV3-2,NA,TRBJ1-2,TGTGCCAGCACCCAACAGGGGGGACATGGCTACACCTTC,CASTQQGGHGYTF
NA,TRBV3-1/TRBV3-2,NA,TRBJ2-1,TGTGCCAGCACCCACCGGGGAGAAACCTACAATGAGCAGTTCTTC,CASTHRGETYNEQFF
NA,TRBV7-8,NA,TRBJ1-5,TGTGCCAGCAGCTTAGGGGGCAGGGTCGGGAATCAGCCCCAGCATTTT,CASSLGGRVGNQPQHF
NA,TRBV19,NA,TRBJ1-2,TGTGCCAGTAACCGAGGAGGGCTGAGCTATGGCTACACCTTC,CASNRGGLSYGYTF
TRBD2,TRBV3-1/TRBV3-2,NA,TRBJ2-3,TGTGCCAGCAGCTTCAGAGGGCGGGAGAGCACAGATACGCAGTATTTT,CASSFRGRESTDTQYF
TRBD1,TRBV25-1,NA,TRBJ2-2,TGTGCCGCTGAAAAGACAGGGGTCACCGGGGAGCTGTTTTTT,CAAEKTGVTGELFF
TRBD1,TRBV10-3,NA,TRBJ2-3,TGTGCCATCAGTGCTTTGACAGGGACAGATACGCAGTATTTT,CAISALTGTDTQYF
TRBD2,TRBV27,NA,TRBJ2-4,TGTGCCAGCAGTTTATCGCATAGCGGGATAAACATTCAGTACTTC,CASSLSHSGINIQYF
NA,TRBV4-3,once,TRBJ1-2,TGCGCCAGCAGCCAAGATCGTGGGGCCGGCTACACCTTC,CASSQDRGAGYTF
NA,TRBV21-1,NA,TRBJ1-3,TGTGCCAGCAGCAAAGCGGAGGGGAGGGCGGCTGGAAACACCATATATTTT,CASSKAEGRAAGNTIYF
TRBD2,TRBV4-1,NA,TRBJ2-7,TGCGCCAGCAGCTTTCTCGGGGGGGGGCTCTCCTACGAGCAGTACTTC,CASSFLGGGLSYEQYF
NA,TRBV9,NA,TRBJ2-7,TGTGCCAGCAGCCTCGGGACTTCCTCCTACGAGCAGTACTTC,CASSLGTSSYEQYF
NA,TRBV15,once,TRBJ2-3,TGTGCCACCAGCGGGCCAGCAGATACGCAGTATTTT,CATSGPADTQYF
NA,TRBV9,NA,TRBJ2-3,TGTGCCAGCAGCGGACTAATTAGCACAGATACGCAGTATTTT,CASSGLISTDTQYF
TRBD1,TRBV7-9,NA,TRBJ1-2,TGTGCCAGCAGCTTAGCAGGGGGCTTGAGAGGCTACACCTTC,CASSLAGGLRGYTF